This TCR beta chain was obtained from a study of blood T cell repertoires in COVID-19. Turning to the study itself: Specimens from acute and convalescent COVID-19 originated in the United States, Italy and Spain. PBMCs, B-cell-depleted T cells, or T cells were the source of the cDNA or gDNA that made up the material.

From germline, CDR1 is SGHDN and CDR2 FVKESK. J was trimmed by 1 base and V by 1 base; bases with no gene match: 3. This CDR3 contains 15 residues. Method: immunoSEQ multiplex PCR; TCRdb's copy keeps in-frame clones and lacks some. The top ten clones hold over 3% of a sample with about 220,000 clones, roughly 89% of them seen once. This clone was observed a few times. Across over 20 US areas, participants ranged in age from 18 to 89 years. Sequenced input: PBMCs or T cells enriched from blood (not recorded which). The gene calls are TRBV14 and TRBJ1-1, with 7 bases lining up with TRBD1. The clonotype was recovered from a woman between 40 and 50 years old with acute COVID-19. The CDR3 loop reads CASSQAQGWNTEAFF. CDR3 coding DNA: TGTGCCAGCAGCCAAGCACAGGGGTGGAACACTGAAGCTTTCTTT.